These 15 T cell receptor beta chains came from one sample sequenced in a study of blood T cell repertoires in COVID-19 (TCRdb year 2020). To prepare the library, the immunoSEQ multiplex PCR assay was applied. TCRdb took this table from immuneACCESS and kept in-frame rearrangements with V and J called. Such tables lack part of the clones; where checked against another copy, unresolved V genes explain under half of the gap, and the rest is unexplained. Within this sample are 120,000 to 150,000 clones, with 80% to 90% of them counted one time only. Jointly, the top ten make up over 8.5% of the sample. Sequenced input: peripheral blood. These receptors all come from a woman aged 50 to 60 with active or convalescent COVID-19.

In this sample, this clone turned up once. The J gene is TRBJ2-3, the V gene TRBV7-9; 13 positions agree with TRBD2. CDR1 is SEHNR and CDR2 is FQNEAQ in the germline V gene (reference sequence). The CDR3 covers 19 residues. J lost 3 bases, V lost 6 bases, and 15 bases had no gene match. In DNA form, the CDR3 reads TGTGCCAGCAGTCCCACCGGGACTAGCGGGGTTGTCAGGACAGATACGCAGTATTTT. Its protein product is CASSPTGTSGVVRTDTQYF.

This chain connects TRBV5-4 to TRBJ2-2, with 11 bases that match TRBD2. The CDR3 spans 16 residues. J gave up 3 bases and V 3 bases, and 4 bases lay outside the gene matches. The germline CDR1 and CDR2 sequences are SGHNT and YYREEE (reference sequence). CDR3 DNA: TGTGCCAGCAGCTCGACTAGCGGGAAAGACACCGGGGAGCTGTTTTTT. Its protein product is CASSSTSGKDTGELFF.

CDR3 coding DNA: TGTGCCAGCAGTCCCCTAATCGGCAATGAGCAGTTCTTC. This codes for CASSPLIGNEQFF. The chain carries TRBV6-2 or TRBV6-3 and TRBJ2-1; D ambiguous. The CDR3 extends over 13 amino acids. Germline V gene lookup returns CDR1 MNHEY and CDR2 SVGEGT. V lost 5 bases and J 6 bases, leaving 11 bases between the germline ends.

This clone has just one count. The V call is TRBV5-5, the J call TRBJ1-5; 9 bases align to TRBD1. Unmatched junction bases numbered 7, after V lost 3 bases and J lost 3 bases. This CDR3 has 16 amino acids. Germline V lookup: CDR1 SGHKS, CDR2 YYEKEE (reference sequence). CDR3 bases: TGTGCCAGCAGCTGGACAGGGGAAAATTCCAATCAGCCCCAGCATTTT. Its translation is CASSWTGENSNQPQHF.

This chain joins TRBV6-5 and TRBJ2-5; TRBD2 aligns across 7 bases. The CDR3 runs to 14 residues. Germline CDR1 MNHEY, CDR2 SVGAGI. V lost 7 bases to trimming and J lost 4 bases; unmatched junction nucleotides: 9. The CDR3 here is CASTGAGRRETQYF. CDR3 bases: TGTGCCAGCACCGGAGCGGGAAGGAGAGAGACCCAGTACTTC.

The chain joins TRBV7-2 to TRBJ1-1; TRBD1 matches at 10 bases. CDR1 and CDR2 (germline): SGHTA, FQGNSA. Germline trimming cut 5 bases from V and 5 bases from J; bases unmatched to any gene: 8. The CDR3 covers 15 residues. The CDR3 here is CASSLATGGVTEAFF. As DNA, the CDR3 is TGTGCCAGCAGCCTGGCGACAGGGGGCGTAACTGAAGCTTTCTTT. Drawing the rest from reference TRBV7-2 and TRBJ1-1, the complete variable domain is GAGVSQSPSNKVTEKGKDVELRCDPISGHTALYWYRQSLGQGLEFLIYFQGNSAPDKSGLPSDRFSAERTGGSVSTLTIQRTQQEDSAVYLCASSLATGGVTEAFFGQGTRLTVV.

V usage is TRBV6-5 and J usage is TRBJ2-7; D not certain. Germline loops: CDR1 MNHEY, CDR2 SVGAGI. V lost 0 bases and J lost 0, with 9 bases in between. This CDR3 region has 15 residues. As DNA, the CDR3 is TGTGCCAGCAGTTACTCGAGTTCAAGCTCCTACGAGCAGTACTTC. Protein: CASSYSSSSSYEQYF.

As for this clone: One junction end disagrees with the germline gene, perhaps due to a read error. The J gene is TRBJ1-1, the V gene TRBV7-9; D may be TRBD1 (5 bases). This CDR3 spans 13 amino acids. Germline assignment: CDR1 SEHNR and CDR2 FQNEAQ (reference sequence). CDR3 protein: CASAGEGNAEAFF. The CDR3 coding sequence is TGTGCCAGCGCCGGGGAGGGGAACGCTGAAGCTTTCTTT.

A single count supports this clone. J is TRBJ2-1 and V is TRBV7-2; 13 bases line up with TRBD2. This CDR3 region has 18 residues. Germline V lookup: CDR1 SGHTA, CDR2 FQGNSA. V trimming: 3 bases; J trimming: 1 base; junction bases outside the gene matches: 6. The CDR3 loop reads CASSFRGLAGSSYNEQFF. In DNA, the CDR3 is TGTGCCAGCAGCTTCAGGGGACTAGCGGGGAGTTCCTACAATGAGCAGTTCTTC.

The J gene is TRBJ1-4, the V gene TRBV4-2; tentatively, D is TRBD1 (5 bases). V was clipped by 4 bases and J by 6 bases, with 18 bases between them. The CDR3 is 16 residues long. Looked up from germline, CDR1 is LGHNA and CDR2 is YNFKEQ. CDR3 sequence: CASSLKQDTGHEKLFF. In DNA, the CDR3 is TGTGCCAGCAGCCTCAAACAGGACACCGGCCATGAAAAACTGTTTTTT.

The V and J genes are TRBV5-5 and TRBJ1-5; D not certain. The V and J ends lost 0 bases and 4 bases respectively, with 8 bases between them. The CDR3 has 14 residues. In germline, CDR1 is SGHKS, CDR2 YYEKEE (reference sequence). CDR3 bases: TGTGCCAGCAGCTTGGCCTCAGGTAATCAGCCCCAGCATTTT. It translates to CASSLASGNQPQHF.

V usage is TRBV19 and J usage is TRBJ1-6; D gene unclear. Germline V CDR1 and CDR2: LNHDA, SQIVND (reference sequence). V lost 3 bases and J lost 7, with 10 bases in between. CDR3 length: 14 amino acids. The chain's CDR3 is CASSIGVENSPLHF. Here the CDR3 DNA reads TGTGCCAGTAGTATCGGGGTCGAGAATTCACCCCTCCACTTT.

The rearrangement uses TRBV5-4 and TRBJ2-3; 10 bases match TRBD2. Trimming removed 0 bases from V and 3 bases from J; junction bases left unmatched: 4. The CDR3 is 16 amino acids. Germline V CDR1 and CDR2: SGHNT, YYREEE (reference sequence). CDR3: CASSLVAGGVTDTQYF. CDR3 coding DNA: TGTGCCAGCAGCTTGGTAGCGGGAGGTGTAACAGATACGCAGTATTTT.

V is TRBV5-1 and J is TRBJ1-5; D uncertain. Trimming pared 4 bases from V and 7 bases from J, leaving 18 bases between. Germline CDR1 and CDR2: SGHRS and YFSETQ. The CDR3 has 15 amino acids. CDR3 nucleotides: TGCGCCAGCAGCCCGGAAGGCGGGATCCGGCAGCCCCAGCATTTT. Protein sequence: CASSPEGGIRQPQHF. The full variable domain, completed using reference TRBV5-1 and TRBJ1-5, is KAGVTQTPRYLIKTRGQQVTLSCSPISGHRSVSWYQQTPGQGLQFLFEYFSETQRNKGNFPGRFSGRQFSNSRSEMNVSTLELGDSALYLCASSPEGGIRQPQHFGDGTRLSIL.

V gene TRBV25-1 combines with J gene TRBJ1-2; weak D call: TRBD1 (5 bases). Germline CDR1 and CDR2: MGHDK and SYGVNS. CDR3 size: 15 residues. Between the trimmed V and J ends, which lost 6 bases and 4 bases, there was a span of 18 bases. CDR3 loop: CASSPTGPLIYGYTF. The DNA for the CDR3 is TGTGCCAGCAGCCCAACAGGCCCCCTCATCTATGGCTACACCTTC.